This T cell receptor (beta chain) was obtained from a study of T cell repertoires in cytomegalovirus infection. On this clonotype: Its antigen remains unidentified.

TCRdb ran MiXCR on the reads and lists one entry per CDR3 protein. Of more than 400,000 distinct CDR3 sequences in the sample, around a quarter were seen once. Study results and limitations: Predominance within the ex vivo response was attributable to HLA-C-restricted CMV-specific TCR beta clonotypes.

Germline lookup yields CDR1 MDHEN and CDR2 SYDVKM. Trimming removed 7 bases from V and 6 bases from J, with 19 bases in between. There are 15 residues in the CDR3. The TCR comes from a human donor in good health (CMV status not recorded). Some clones in this sample may be carry-over from other donors' samples. This chain joins TRBV28 and TRBJ1-5, with D possibly matching TRBD1 (5 bases). Sequenced input: PBMCs. CDR3 coding DNA: TGTGCCAGCAATTATGCAGGGAGGTTGGGTCAGCCCCAGCATTTT. Its translation: CASNYAGRLGQPQHF.